This T cell receptor (beta chain) was observed in a study of T cells in localized non-small cell lung cancer. Study-level findings and limits: The study sequenced only one region of the tumor. As a result, intratumor heterogeneity could not be excluded and remains possible. Blood T cell density predicted longer survival; adjacent-lung clonality, shorter. Uninvolved adjacent lung had higher T cell clonality than tumor and all other tissues. Across samples, adjacent lung featured a median roughly 60 of the top 100 tumor clones.

Only in-frame clones appear in the TCRdb table, and some are missing; sequencing was by immunoSEQ multiplex PCR. The profile shows about 33,000 clones, 91% of them singletons. Turning to this clone: As yet, its antigen is unknown.

Sequencing used PBMCs, obtained before any cancer treatment. The TCR was taken from a man between 40 and 70 years old with stage II lung adenocarcinoma.

In DNA, the CDR3 is TGTGCCAGCAGCGTAGACGAGGAACGGGCCACTGAAGCTTTCTTT. This codes for CASSVDEERATEAFF. The rearrangement links TRBV9 to TRBJ1-1; D is undetermined. This CDR3 has 15 residues. CDR1 is SGDLS, CDR2 YYNGEE, per germline. Deletions cut 0 bases from V and 4 bases from J, with 13 bases between.